The rows below give T cell receptor beta chains drawn from one sample of a study of blood T cells in healthy people across ages. TCRdb reanalysed the 5' RACE reads using MiXCR and keeps one entry per CDR3 protein. The sample carries over a million distinct CDR3 sequences, roughly 40% recorded once. Sequencing was performed on blood. All receptors come from a woman aged 18-35 years in good health. Each CDR3 is given with its conserved first and last residue. Fields, in order: J gene, V gene, clone size, D gene, CDR3 DNA, CDR3 protein. A D gene is named only where the DNA matches it firmly. Rows may omit the clone size; those that give it use once, few, many or a size class.

>TRBJ2-3|TRBV5-1|few|TRBD2
TGCGCCAGCAGCTTGGGGGGACTAGCGGGAGCTGATACGCAGTATTTT
CASSLGGLAGADTQYF
>TRBJ1-1|TRBV6-5|.|.
TGTGCCAGCATCAAACACGGAAACACTGAAGCTTTCTTT
CASIKHGNTEAFF
>TRBJ2-1|TRBV6-4|few|.
TGTGCCAGCAGTGACGCAGGGAGCGTCCGTGAGCAGTTCTTC
CASSDAGSVREQFF
>TRBJ2-5|TRBV5-1|.|.
TGCGCCAGCAGCCGCGGGGCGGGGCAAGGAGAGACCCAGTACTTC
CASSRGAGQGETQYF
>TRBJ2-1|TRBV5-1|few|.
TGCGCCAGCGAGCCCTCCGAGACAGGTCGGGGTTATAGCTCCTACAATGAGCAGTTCTTC
CASEPSETGRGYSSYNEQFF
>TRBJ1-1|TRBV15|.|.
TGTGCCACCAGTGCAGCCGAGAACACTGAAGCTTTCTTT
CATSAAENTEAFF
>TRBJ2-7|TRBV20-1|.|.
TGCAGTGCATATAGCAGGAGTGATAGCTCCTACGAGCAGTACTTC
CSAYSRSDSSYEQYF
>TRBJ2-1|TRBV6-5|few|TRBD2
TGTGCCAGCAGCTCCACCGGGGGGGGGAAGGGTGAGCAGTTCTTC
CASSSTGGGKGEQFF
>TRBJ2-3|TRBV7-2|many|TRBD2
TGTGCCAGCAGCTCTAGCGGGGGGGCCGGAGATACGCAGTATTTT
CASSSSGGAGDTQYF
>TRBJ1-2|TRBV30|.|TRBD1
TGTGCCTGGAGTGTCCAGGGGGCGAAGTATGGCTACACCTTC
CAWSVQGAKYGYTF
>TRBJ2-1|TRBV5-6|few|TRBD1
TGTGCCAGCAGCCGAGCCTCGGGACAGGGGGACGGCAATGAGCAGTTCTTC
CASSRASGQGDGNEQFF
>TRBJ2-1|TRBV10-3|few|TRBD2
TGTGCCATTCGGGGGGGAGAGGGAGAACCTGAGCAGTTCTTC
CAIRGGEGEPEQFF
>TRBJ2-7|TRBV5-6|once|.
TGTGCCAGCAGCCCTTGGGACAACCCCTACGAGCAGTACTTC
CASSPWDNPYEQYF
>TRBJ1-2|TRBV24-1|.|TRBD1
TGTGCCACCAGTGATTTGTCCGGGGACAGTACCGATGGCTACACCTTC
CATSDLSGDSTDGYTF
>TRBJ1-2|TRBV28|.|.
TGTGCCAGCAGTTTTCAAGGGTTTAACTATGGCTACACCTTC
CASSFQGFNYGYTF
>TRBJ1-2|TRBV12-3/TRBV12-4|.|.
TGTGCCAGCAGCCGGGGAGGGGTGGCTAACTATGGCTACACCTTC
CASSRGGVANYGYTF
>TRBJ1-2|TRBV2|.|TRBD1
TGTGCCAGCAGTGAAACCGGGACAGGGAACGGCTACACCTTC
CASSETGTGNGYTF
>TRBJ2-7|TRBV5-1|once|TRBD2
TGCGCCAGCAGCTTGGTCCTAGCGGGGTCCTACAATGAGCAGTACTTC
CASSLVLAGSYNEQYF
>TRBJ2-5|TRBV7-8|.|TRBD2
TGTGCCAGCAGCTTAGCGAGCTTAGCGGGGGGCCGGGAGACCCAGTACTTC
CASSLASLAGGRETQYF
>TRBJ2-3|TRBV28|.|TRBD2
TGTGCCAGCAGTTGGCCCAGCGGGGGTTTCACAGATACGCAGTATTTT
CASSWPSGGFTDTQYF